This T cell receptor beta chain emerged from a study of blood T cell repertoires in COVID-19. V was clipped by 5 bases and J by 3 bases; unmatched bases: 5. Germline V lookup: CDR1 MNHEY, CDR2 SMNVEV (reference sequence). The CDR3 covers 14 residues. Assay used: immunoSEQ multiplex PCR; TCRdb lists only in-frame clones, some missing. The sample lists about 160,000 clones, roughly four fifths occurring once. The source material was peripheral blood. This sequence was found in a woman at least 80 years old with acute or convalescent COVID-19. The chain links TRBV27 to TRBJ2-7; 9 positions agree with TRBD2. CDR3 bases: TGTGCCAGCAGTGTAGTTAGCGGGGGCTACGAGCAGTACTTC. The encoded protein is CASSVVSGGYEQYF.